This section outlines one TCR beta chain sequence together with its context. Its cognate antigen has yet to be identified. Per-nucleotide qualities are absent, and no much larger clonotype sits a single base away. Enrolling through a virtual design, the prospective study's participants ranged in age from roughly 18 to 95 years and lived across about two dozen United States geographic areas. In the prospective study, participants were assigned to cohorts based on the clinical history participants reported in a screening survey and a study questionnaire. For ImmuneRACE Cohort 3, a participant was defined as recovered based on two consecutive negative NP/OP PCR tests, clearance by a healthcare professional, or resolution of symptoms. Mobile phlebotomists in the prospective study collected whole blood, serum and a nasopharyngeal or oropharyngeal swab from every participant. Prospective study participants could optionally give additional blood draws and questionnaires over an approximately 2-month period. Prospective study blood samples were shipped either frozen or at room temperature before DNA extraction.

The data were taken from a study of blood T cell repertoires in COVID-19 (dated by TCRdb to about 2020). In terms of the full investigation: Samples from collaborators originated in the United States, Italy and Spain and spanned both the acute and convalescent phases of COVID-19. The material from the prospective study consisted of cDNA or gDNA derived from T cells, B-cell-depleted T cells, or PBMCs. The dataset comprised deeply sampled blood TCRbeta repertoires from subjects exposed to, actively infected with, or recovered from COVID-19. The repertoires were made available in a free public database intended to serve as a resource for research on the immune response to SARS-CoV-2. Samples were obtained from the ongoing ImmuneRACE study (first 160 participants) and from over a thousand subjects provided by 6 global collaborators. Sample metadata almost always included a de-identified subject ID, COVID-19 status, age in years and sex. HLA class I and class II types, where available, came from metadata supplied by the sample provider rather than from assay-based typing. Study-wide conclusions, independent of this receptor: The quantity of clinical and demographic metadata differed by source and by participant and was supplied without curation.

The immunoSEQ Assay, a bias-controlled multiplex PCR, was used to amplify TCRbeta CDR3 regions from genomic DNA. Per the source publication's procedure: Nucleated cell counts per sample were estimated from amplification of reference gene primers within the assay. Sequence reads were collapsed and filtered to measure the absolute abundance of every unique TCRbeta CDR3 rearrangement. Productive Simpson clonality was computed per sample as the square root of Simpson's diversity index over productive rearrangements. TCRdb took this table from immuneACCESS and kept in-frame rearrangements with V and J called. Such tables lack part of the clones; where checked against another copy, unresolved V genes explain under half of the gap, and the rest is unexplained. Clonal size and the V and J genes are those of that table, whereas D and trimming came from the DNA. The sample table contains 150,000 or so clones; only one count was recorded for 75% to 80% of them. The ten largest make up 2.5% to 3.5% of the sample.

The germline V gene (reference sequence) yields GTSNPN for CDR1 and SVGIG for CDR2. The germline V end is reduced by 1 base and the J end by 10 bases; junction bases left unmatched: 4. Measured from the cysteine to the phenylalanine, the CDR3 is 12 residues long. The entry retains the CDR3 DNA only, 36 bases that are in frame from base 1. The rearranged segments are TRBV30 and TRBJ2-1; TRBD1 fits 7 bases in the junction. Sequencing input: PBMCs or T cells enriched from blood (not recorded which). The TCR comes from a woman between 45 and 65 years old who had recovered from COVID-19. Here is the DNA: TGTGCCTGGAGTGGACAGGGACCAGAGCAGTTCTTC. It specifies CAWSGQGPEQFF.